The T cell receptor (beta chain) under discussion was sequenced for a study of T cells in Graves' hyperthyroidism and ophthalmopathy. General study results and limits: Classification by a 13 V-J model distinguished ophthalmopathy from stable hyperthyroidism.

For the diagnoses, clinical symptoms, serum thyroxine and TRAb, thyroid ultrasound and orbital computed tomography were used. The source of the PBMCs was approximately 9.5 ml of fresh peripheral blood. This clonotype occurred many times. Its antigen is not identified. The source material, RNA transcripts, was used to amplify TCR beta CDR3 regions. The HTBI primer set drove a first-round RT-PCR of the TCR CDR3. One entry per CDR3 protein results from TCRdb running MiXCR on the multiplex PCR reads. The sample lists under 400,000 distinct CDR3 sequences; around 14% were seen once. Germline CDR1 SGHVS, CDR2 FQNEAQ. The CDR3 contains 19 residues. Losses at the gene ends were 5 bases for V and 1 base for J; bases not matched to a gene: 17.

The clonotype comes from a woman younger than 35 with Graves' hyperthyroidism that later progressed to Graves' ophthalmopathy. Sequenced material: blood. The V and J genes are TRBV7-8 and TRBJ2-3; 8 bases are shared with TRBD1. CDR3 DNA: TGTGCCAGCAGCACCCGTTGGACGGACAGGGAACGGGGCACAGATACGCAGTATTTT. It specifies CASSTRWTDRERGTDTQYF.